This T cell receptor (beta chain) was observed in a study of blood T cell repertoires in COVID-19. V gave up 3 bases and J gave up 7 bases; unmatched junction bases: 6. Germline V CDR1 and CDR2: SGHDT, YYEEEE. The CDR3 spans 13 residues. This table comes from immunoSEQ multiplex PCR, and its TCRdb copy is limited to in-frame clones, with some not included. The sample yields 60,000 to 80,000 clones, roughly 85% seen once. Sequencing was done on a sample of peripheral blood. The receptor's source is a man aged 45-65 years with acute or convalescent COVID-19. The chain couples TRBV5-6 to TRBJ1-2; 7 bases fit TRBD1. Here the CDR3 DNA reads TGTGCCAGCAGCTCGCACAGGGGCTCTGGCTACACCTTC. As protein: CASSSHRGSGYTF.